One sample yielded the 23 T cell receptor beta chains listed below, sequenced in a study of T cells in Graves' hyperthyroidism and ophthalmopathy. Using RNA transcripts as the source, TCR beta CDR3 regions were amplified. A first-round RT-PCR of the TCR CDR3 used the HTBI primer set. One entry per CDR3 protein results from TCRdb running MiXCR on the multiplex PCR reads. The sample yields some 300,000 distinct CDR3 sequences, around 13% seen once. Sequences were obtained from blood. The source of these receptors is a woman aged 40 to 55 with Graves' hyperthyroidism.

This clonotype came up many times. The chain has TRBV12-3 or TRBV12-4 and TRBJ1-2, with a weak D call TRBD1 (5 bases). V was shortened by 7 bases and J by 6 bases, with 15 bases between the two germline ends. This CDR3 has 13 amino acids. CDR3 region: CASTRQSLDGYTF. CDR3 DNA sequence: TGTGCCAGCACCCGACAGTCGTTGGATGGCTACACCTTC.

The rearrangement joins TRBV20-1 to TRBJ2-1; TRBD2 agrees at 10 bases. This CDR3 spans 15 amino acids. J gave up 6 bases and V 4 bases, and 9 bases lay outside the gene matches. Germline loops: CDR1 DFQATT, CDR2 SNEGSKA (reference sequence). CDR3 protein: CSATIAGGSGNEQFF. CDR3 nucleotide sequence: TGCAGTGCTACAATAGCGGGAGGTAGCGGCAATGAGCAGTTCTTC.

This clonotype came up many times. The CDR3 loop is CASSQGSYSNQPQHF. CDR3 nucleotides: TGTGCCAGCAGCCAAGGGAGTTATAGCAATCAGCCCCAGCATTTT. The genes are TRBV3-1 and TRBJ1-5; D unresolved. The V end was cut by 1 base, the J end by 0 bases, with 7 bases between. CDR1 LGHDT and CDR2 YNNKEL come from the germline V gene (reference sequence). The CDR3 has 15 amino acids. Using reference TRBV3-1 and TRBJ1-5 for the parts outside the CDR3, the full variable domain is DTAVSQTPKYLVTQMGNDKSIKCEQNLGHDTMYWYKQDSKKFLKIMFSYNNKELIINETVPNRFSPKSPDKAHLNLHINSLELGDSAVYFCASSQGSYSNQPQHFGDGTRLSIL.

V is TRBV4-1 and J is TRBJ2-4; D remains unclear. CDR3 length: 13 amino acids. V was clipped by 11 bases and J by 6 bases, with 17 bases between them. CDR1 and CDR2 from the germline V gene are MGHRA and YSYEKL. The CDR3 DNA is TGCGCCTCTACCCCAGCAGTTTCAAACATTCAGTACTTC. It encodes CASTPAVSNIQYF.

This clonotype was seen repeatedly, ten times or more. The chain recombines TRBV11-2 with TRBJ1-1; no reliable D call. The CDR3 is 12 amino acids. The V gene's germline CDR1 is SGHAT and CDR2 FQNNGV. Trimming cost V 2 bases and J 3 bases, with 4 bases left between them. CDR3 loop: CASSLLDTEAFF. The DNA of the CDR3 is TGTGCCAGCAGCTTATTGGACACTGAAGCTTTCTTT.

This clonotype was recorded at least ten times. The chain employs TRBV6-1 and TRBJ1-2, with unresolved D. V was pared by 6 bases and J by 8 bases, with 22 bases between. The CDR3 has 15 amino acids. Germline lookup yields CDR1 MNHNS and CDR2 SASEGT. CDR3 coding DNA: TGTGCCAGCAGCGACCCGGCGGCGGTTTCTTGGGGCTACACCTTC. Translation: CASSDPAAVSWGYTF.

V and J are TRBV27 and TRBJ2-7; 9 nucleotides align to TRBD2. Looked up from germline, CDR1 is MNHEY and CDR2 is SMNVEV (reference sequence). V lost 3 bases to trimming and J lost 5 bases; unmatched junction nucleotides: 5. This CDR3 is 14 amino acids long. The CDR3 DNA follows: TGTGCCAGCAGTTTGGGTTCTAGCGGGGACGAGCAGTACTTC. This translates into CASSLGSSGDEQYF.

This clonotype was detected many times. The J gene is TRBJ1-2, the V gene TRBV2, with TRBD1 matching 8 bases. Germline V gives CDR1 SNHLY, CDR2 FYNNEI. The V gene end was trimmed by 4 bases and the J gene end by 2 bases; junction bases not matched to a gene: 0. CDR3 length: 13 amino acids. CDR3 region: CASSGQGNYGYTF. The CDR3, as DNA: TGTGCCAGCAGTGGACAGGGGAACTATGGCTACACCTTC. Combining the CDR3 with reference TRBV2 and TRBJ1-2 gives the whole variable domain EPEVTQTPSHQVTQMGQEVILRCVPISNHLYFYWYRQILGQKVEFLVSFYNNEISEKSEIFDDQFSVERPDGSNFTLKIRSTKLEDSAMYFCASSGQGNYGYTFGSGTRLTVV.

There are many counts of this clonotype. In DNA, the CDR3 is TGTGCCAGCAGTACCGAGGGACAGGGTGATGGCTACACCTTC. Its translation is CASSTEGQGDGYTF. The chain employs TRBV2 and TRBJ1-2; 9 positions match TRBD1. The CDR3 contains 14 residues. With 5 bases clipped from V and 6 bases from J, the junction kept 7 bases outside the gene matches. Germline lookup yields CDR1 SNHLY and CDR2 FYNNEI.

This clonotype was seen a few times. The chain links TRBV10-1 to TRBJ2-5; 7 nucleotides align to TRBD1. With 2 bases clipped from V and 4 bases from J, the junction kept 7 bases outside the gene matches. The germline V gene encodes CDR1 WNHNN and CDR2 SYGVQD (reference sequence). The CDR3 is 15 residues long. The CDR3 DNA sequence: TGCGCCAGCAGTGAGGCCTCGACAGGGCGAGAGACCCAGTACTTC. Residues: CASSEASTGRETQYF.

V and J are TRBV28 and TRBJ2-7; D not certain. V dropped 6 bases and J dropped 3 bases, with 15 bases sitting between them. This CDR3 has 14 amino acids. Germline loops: CDR1 MDHEN, CDR2 SYDVKM. Written as DNA, the CDR3 is TGTGCCAGCAGCTACTATCCCTTAGACTACGAGCAGTACTTC. Its protein is CASSYYPLDYEQYF.

In the case of this clonotype: This may stem from a read error, because a much larger clone lies one nucleotide away. This sequence joins TRBV27 and TRBJ1-1; D gene ambiguous. The CDR3 runs to 14 residues. V was pared by 3 bases and J by 6 bases, with 14 bases between. In germline, CDR1 is MNHEY, CDR2 SMNVEV (reference sequence). The CDR3, as DNA: TGTGCCAGCAGTTTCGGCGGTGAATGGCCTGAAGCTTTCTTT. Its protein is CASSFGGEWPEAFF.

The chain combines TRBV20-1 with TRBJ1-2; TRBD1 might be the D (6 bases). Between the trimmed V and J ends, which lost 5 bases and 2 bases, there was a span of 15 bases. The germline V gene encodes CDR1 DFQATT and CDR2 SNEGSKA (reference sequence). This CDR3 has 14 residues. This chain's CDR3 is CSAGNRVVNYGYTF. The DNA for the CDR3 is TGCAGTGCTGGGAACAGGGTGGTGAACTATGGCTACACCTTC.

The genes are TRBV5-5 and TRBJ1-2, with D unresolved. The V gene's germline CDR1 is SGHKS and CDR2 YYEKEE (reference sequence). The CDR3 sequence is 14 residues long. Trimming removed 2 bases from V and 2 bases from J, with 10 bases in between. Written as DNA, the CDR3 is TGTGCCAGCAGCTTTCCACAGCCAAACTATGGCTACACCTTC. The encoded protein is CASSFPQPNYGYTF.

This clonotype occurred many times. The rearrangement links TRBV3-1 to TRBJ1-1; D not certain. In germline, CDR1 is LGHDT, CDR2 YNNKEL (reference sequence). The CDR3 length is 12 residues. V was trimmed by 1 base and J by 4 bases, leaving 4 bases between them. DNA for the CDR3: TGTGCCAGCAGCCAAGGAGTCACTGAAGCTTTCTTT. This codes for CASSQGVTEAFF. Using reference TRBV3-1 and TRBJ1-1 for the parts outside the CDR3, the full variable domain is DTAVSQTPKYLVTQMGNDKSIKCEQNLGHDTMYWYKQDSKKFLKIMFSYNNKELIINETVPNRFSPKSPDKAHLNLHINSLELGDSAVYFCASSQGVTEAFFGQGTRLTVV.

The table lists this clonotype with a few counts. The chain couples TRBV18 to TRBJ2-7, with D perhaps assigned TRBD1 or TRBD2 (5 bases each). V was shortened by 2 bases and J by 1 base, with 18 bases between the two germline ends. Germline CDR1 KGHSH, CDR2 LQKENI. This CDR3 is built from 17 residues. The CDR3 DNA reads as TGTGCCAGCTCACCAGGGACGGGTGGGAGCGGTTCCTACGAGCAGTACTTC. This gives the protein CASSPGTGGSGSYEQYF.

The chain carries TRBV10-3 and TRBJ1-3, with 7 bases identical to TRBD1. Germline assignment: CDR1 ENHRY and CDR2 SYGVKD. The CDR3 length is 14 residues. The V gene end was trimmed by 6 bases and the J gene end by 2 bases; junction bases not matched to a gene: 4. CDR3 protein: CAISLDRAGNTIYF. Here the CDR3 DNA reads TGTGCCATCAGCCTAGACAGGGCTGGAAACACCATATATTTT.

This clonotype was counted at least ten times. The gene calls are TRBV3-1 and TRBJ2-1; possible D gene TRBD2, 6 bases. Germline CDR1 LGHDT, CDR2 YNNKEL (reference sequence). The length of the CDR3 is 15 residues. V was trimmed by 4 bases and J by 4 bases, leaving 14 bases between them. The CDR3 loop reads CASSRRGSRYNEQFF. CDR3 DNA sequence: TGTGCCAGCAGCCGGAGGGGATCTCGGTACAATGAGCAGTTCTTC.

This clonotype was recorded many times. This chain joins TRBV11-2 and TRBJ2-3; TRBD2 might be the D (6 bases). Trimming took off 3 bases at V and 0 bases at J, with 13 bases between the two ends. The CDR3 extends over 16 amino acids. Germline V gives CDR1 SGHAT, CDR2 FQNNGV. The CDR3 region is CASSFATRGSTDTQYF. CDR3 DNA: TGTGCCAGCAGCTTCGCGACGCGGGGTAGCACAGATACGCAGTATTTT.

This chain links TRBV20-1 with TRBJ1-4, with D unresolved. The CDR3 runs 14 residues. Germline V lookup: CDR1 DFQATT, CDR2 SNEGSKA (reference sequence). Trimming stripped 3 bases from V and 7 bases from J, with 15 bases between. CDR3 bases: TGCAGTGCTAGGTTGGCAGGTGGTGGTGAAAAACTGTTTTTT. This codes for CSARLAGGGEKLFF.

The chain combines TRBV3-1 with TRBJ1-2; D ambiguous. The CDR3 has 13 residues. V was pared by 2 bases and J by 6 bases, with 10 bases between. Germline assignment: CDR1 LGHDT and CDR2 YNNKEL (reference sequence). CDR3 in amino acids: CASSQSVGHGYTF. Here the CDR3 DNA reads TGTGCCAGCAGCCAAAGTGTAGGTCATGGCTACACCTTC.

This clonotype was recorded at least ten times. The V gene is TRBV20-1, the J gene TRBJ1-5; the D is unclear. Germline CDR1 is DFQATT and CDR2 is SNEGSKA (reference sequence). The ends were cut back, 3 bases at V and 0 bases at J, with 9 bases in the middle. The CDR3 totals 14 residues. The CDR3 sequence is CSASLGNSNQPQHF. The DNA of the CDR3 is TGCAGTGCTAGCTTGGGCAATAGCAATCAGCCCCAGCATTTT.

This clonotype was counted at least ten times. This chain uses TRBV6-2 or TRBV6-3 with TRBJ2-3, with 7 bases that match TRBD2. Per germline, CDR1 MNHEY and CDR2 SVGEGT. J gave up 2 bases and V 8 bases, and 7 bases lay outside the gene matches. This CDR3 has 14 amino acids. This CDR3 is CASLQGLSTDTQYF. CDR3 coding DNA: TGTGCCAGCCTTCAGGGACTATCCACAGATACGCAGTATTTT.